This T cell receptor (beta chain) was identified in a study of identical twins. The CDR3 loop spans 14 amino acids. With 3 bases removed from V and 2 bases from J, the gap between germline ends came to 9 bases. Germline loops: CDR1 SGHDN, CDR2 FVKESK. TCRdb called the 5' RACE reads again in MiXCR, with one record for every CDR3 protein. Altogether about 1.7 million distinct CDR3 sequences are present, about 31% being singletons, with the ten largest covering 0.27%. The V call is TRBV14, the J call TRBJ2-3, with D possibly matching TRBD2 (6 bases). The sequencing input was cord blood. The receptor's source is a newborn girl in good health. CDR3 bases: TGTGCCAGCAGCCAGGGCGGGGCCACAGATACGCAGTATTTT. It encodes CASSQGGATDTQYF.